This TCR beta chain was observed in a study of T-cell memory formation after mild COVID-19. Overall study results and limits: Pre-infection memory harbored some responding clones, suggesting cross-reactive memory joined. Clones shrinking from day 15 to 85 showed even CD4/CD8 mixes; later expanders tilted CD4+.

TCRdb re-called the 5' RACE reads through MiXCR, storing one row per CDR3 protein. This table has around 370,000 distinct CDR3 sequences, about 21% appearing once. Concerning this clonotype itself: Its antigen is currently unknown.

Germline CDR1 and CDR2: SGHRS and YFSETQ. Trimming at V came to 4 bases and at J to 11 bases, leaving 7 bases not matched to a gene. This CDR3 spans 12 amino acids. This chain links TRBV5-1 with TRBJ1-1, with 8 positions matching TRBD1. The specimen sequenced was PBMCs or a T cell subset sorted from them (not recorded which). The TCR comes from an adult woman who had mild COVID-19 (a few samples of this study predate the infection). Cell type and time point are not known. The CDR3 DNA reads TGCGCCAGCAGCCTGGACAGGGAGGCTGCTTTCTTT. Translated, it gives CASSLDREAAFF.